The 32 T cell receptor beta chains presented below share a single source sample, sequenced in a study of T cell responses to AZD1222 COVID-19 vaccine. TCRdb's table, derived via immunoSEQ multiplex PCR, lists solely in-frame clones and lacks some. The profile shows about 160,000 clones, roughly 92% of them singletons. Sequenced material: peripheral blood, taken on day 0 of AZD1222 vaccination. Receptor source: an adult in good health.

The chain is built from TRBV18 and TRBJ1-2; 7 bases are a match to TRBD1. CDR3 size: 16 residues. V shed 1 base, J shed 3 bases, and the junction held 8 bases outside the gene matches. The V gene's germline CDR1 is KGHSH and CDR2 LQKENI. The DNA of the CDR3 is TGTGCCAGCTCACCACGAGGACCAGGGGGTGACTATGGCTACACCTTC. This encodes CASSPRGPGGDYGYTF.

This clone appeared a few times. The germline gene is not matched at one end of the junction; a read error may be the cause. Other nucleotide sequences in the sample specify the same CDR3. The V gene is TRBV5-4, the J gene TRBJ2-2; D remains unclear. The germline V gene has CDR1 SGHNT and CDR2 YYREEE (reference sequence). The CDR3 consists of 13 residues. The CDR3 reads CASSPSNTGELFF. In DNA, the CDR3 is TGTGCCAGCAGCCCTTCGAATACCGGGGAGCTGTTTTTT.

The J gene is TRBJ2-1, the V gene TRBV7-9; TRBD2 aligns across 9 bases. Germline-derived CDR1 and CDR2 are SEHNR and FQNEAQ (reference sequence). V trimming: 3 bases; J trimming: 4 bases; junction bases outside the gene matches: 4. The CDR3 has 15 residues. The CDR3 DNA is TGTGCCAGCAGCTTGTTAGCGGGGGTATACAATGAGCAGTTCTTC. Protein: CASSLLAGVYNEQFF.

The chain recombines TRBV6-2 or TRBV6-3 with TRBJ2-7, with TRBD1 as a possible D gene (7 bases). Germline lookup yields CDR1 MNHEY and CDR2 SVGEGT. The germline V and J ends were trimmed by 5 bases and 4 bases, with 9 bases remaining between them. The CDR3 sequence is 12 residues long. CDR3 amino acids: CASSPGGYEQYV. The CDR3 nucleotides are TGTGCCAGCAGTCCAGGGGGGTACGAGCAGTACGTC.

Note on this clone: One end of the junction fails to match germline, which may point to a read error. V usage is TRBV5-4 and J usage is TRBJ1-2; D is unresolved. The CDR3 sequence is 12 residues long. Germline CDR1 is SGHNT and CDR2 is YYREEE (reference sequence). The CDR3 DNA sequence: TGTGCCAGCAACGTCCCGGTGGGCCCCCCCAACTTC. Translated: CASNVPVGPPNF.

V and J are TRBV4-3 and TRBJ1-3, with D possibly TRBD1 on 6 matching bases. The V gene lost 0 bases and the J gene lost 3 bases, with 12 bases spanning the gap. This CDR3 is built from 16 residues. Germline CDR1 and CDR2: LGHNA and YSLEER. DNA for the CDR3: TGCGCCAGCAGCCAAGATCGCAGGGGATTTGGAAACACCATATATTTT. This codes for CASSQDRRGFGNTIYF.

V gene TRBV2 combines with J gene TRBJ2-3; 12 bases align to TRBD2. V lost 6 bases and J lost 4; bases outside the gene matches: 5. The CDR3 length is 15 residues. Looked up from germline, CDR1 is SNHLY and CDR2 is FYNNEI. CDR3 region: CASSRTSGTPDTQYF. The CDR3 DNA sequence: TGTGCCAGCAGCCGGACTAGCGGGACCCCAGATACGCAGTATTTT.

This clone was observed once. The rearrangement links TRBV7-9 to TRBJ1-1; tentative D call: TRBD1 (6 bases). V lost 2 bases, J lost 5 bases, and 12 bases lay in between. The CDR3 sequence is 14 residues long. The germline V gene has CDR1 SEHNR and CDR2 FQNEAQ (reference sequence). CDR3 DNA: TGTGCCAGCAGCTTAAGGGGGGATGGTACTGAAGCTTTCTTT. Its translation is CASSLRGDGTEAFF.

The CDR3 protein is CASSDGTGGVAFF. The CDR3 DNA reads as TGTGCCAGCAGTGACGGGACAGGGGGGGTTGCTTTCTTT. The chain employs TRBV6-4 and TRBJ1-1, with 11 bases identical to TRBD1. The germline gives CDR1 MRHNA, CDR2 SNTAGT. V shed 2 bases and J 11 bases; nucleotides not matched to a gene: 4. The length of the CDR3 is 13 residues.

Only a few counts were recorded for this clone. V usage is TRBV5-5 and J usage is TRBJ1-2; TRBD1 agrees at 10 bases. The ends lost 4 bases at V and 2 bases at J; junction bases unmatched: 5. Germline CDR1 is SGHKS and CDR2 is YYEKEE (reference sequence). CDR3 length: 15 amino acids. As DNA, the CDR3 is TGTGCCAGCAGCCTTACGGGACAGGGGAACTATGGCTACACCTTC. It yields the protein CASSLTGQGNYGYTF.

J is TRBJ2-5 and V is TRBV3-1 (or the pseudogene TRBV3-2); 13 nucleotides agree with TRBD2. The CDR3 extends over 17 amino acids. Trimming cost V 4 bases and J 4 bases; bases outside gene matches: 9. Germline lookup yields CDR1 LGHDT and CDR2 YNNKEL (reference sequence). The CDR3 DNA reads as TGTGCCAGCAGCCGGACTAGCGGGGGCGCATTCGGAGAGACCCAGTACTTC. Amino acid sequence: CASSRTSGGAFGETQYF.

The chain has TRBV10-3 and TRBJ1-6; D might be TRBD1 (5 bases). CDR3 length equals 14 residues. The germline V gene encodes CDR1 ENHRY and CDR2 SYGVKD. V was trimmed by 3 bases and J by 5 bases, leaving 8 bases between them. In nucleotides, the CDR3 is TGTGCCATCAGTGACGGGACCAATAATTCACCCCTCCACTTT. It is translated as CAISDGTNNSPLHF.

The rearrangement joins TRBV28 to TRBJ1-4, with TRBD1 matching 7 bases. The trim removed 5 bases at V and 7 bases at J, leaving 7 bases unmatched. The CDR3 spans 14 residues. Germline V gene lookup returns CDR1 MDHEN and CDR2 SYDVKM. CDR3 region: CASSMTGWSEKLFF. The CDR3 DNA follows: TGTGCCAGCAGTATGACAGGGTGGAGTGAAAAACTGTTTTTT. The full variable domain, in which reference TRBV28 and TRBJ1-4 provide the parts outside the CDR3, is DVKVTQSSRYLVKRTGEKVFLECVQDMDHENMFWYRQDPGLGLRLIYFSYDVKMKEKGDIPEGYSVSREKKERFSLILESASTNQTSMYLCASSMTGWSEKLFFGSGTQLSVL.

This clone was seen only once. The rearrangement joins TRBV4-1 to TRBJ2-1; 8 nucleotides agree with TRBD2. Germline-derived CDR1 and CDR2 are MGHRA and YSYEKL. The V and J ends lost 4 bases and 6 bases, in that order; junction bases with no gene match: 8. There are 15 residues in the CDR3. The CDR3 reads CASSPWAGGLNEQFF. CDR3 bases: TGCGCCAGCAGCCCCTGGGCGGGAGGACTCAATGAGCAGTTCTTC.

This chain's CDR3 is CASSLCRGLKCEKLFF. The CDR3 DNA reads as TGTGCCAGCAGCTTATGTCGGGGACTAAAGTGTGAAAAACTGTTTTTT. The rearrangement joins TRBV7-9 to TRBJ1-4; D may be TRBD1 (5 bases). Germline V gives CDR1 SEHNR, CDR2 FQNEAQ (reference sequence). There are 16 residues in the CDR3. Trimming pared 2 bases from V and 7 bases from J, leaving 17 bases between.

V usage is TRBV7-9 and J usage is TRBJ1-6; TRBD1 aligns across 8 bases. The CDR3 has 15 residues. Per the germline V gene, CDR1 is SEHNR and CDR2 is FQNEAQ (reference sequence). V gave up 7 bases and J gave up 5 bases; unmatched junction bases: 7. This CDR3 is CASKSDRAHNSPLHF. CDR3 nucleotides: TGTGCCAGCAAATCGGACAGGGCCCATAATTCACCCCTCCACTTT.

This clone was detected only a few times. This chain connects TRBV5-4 to TRBJ1-1; D may be TRBD1 (5 bases). From germline, CDR1 is SGHNT and CDR2 YYREEE (reference sequence). Between the trimmed V and J ends, which lost 4 bases and 8 bases, there was a span of 12 bases. The CDR3 length is 12 residues. The CDR3 nucleotides read TGTGCCAGCAGCGCAATGAGGGGAGAAGCTTTCTTT. Translating it yields CASSAMRGEAFF.

This chain uses TRBV7-2 with TRBJ1-6, with D possibly being TRBD1 (5 bases). Germline V gene data show CDR1 as SGHTA and CDR2 as FQGNSA. Trimming took 3 bases from V and 8 from J, leaving 14 bases between them. This CDR3 is built from 15 residues. The CDR3 sequence is CASSFLDSEDSPLHF. CDR3 DNA: TGTGCCAGCAGCTTTTTAGACAGCGAGGATTCACCCCTCCACTTT. Using reference TRBV7-2 and TRBJ1-6 for the parts outside the CDR3, the full variable domain is GAGVSQSPSNKVTEKGKDVELRCDPISGHTALYWYRQSLGQGLEFLIYFQGNSAPDKSGLPSDRFSAERTGGSVSTLTIQRTQQEDSAVYLCASSFLDSEDSPLHFGNGTRLTVT.

The chain joins TRBV6-5 to TRBJ1-3, with 9 bases matching TRBD1. Germline assignment: CDR1 MNHEY and CDR2 SVGAGI. This CDR3 has 14 amino acids. Unmatched junction bases numbered 0, after V lost 4 bases and J lost 2 bases. CDR3 loop: CASSWTGAGNTIYF. The CDR3 bases are TGTGCCAGCAGTTGGACAGGGGCTGGAAACACCATATATTTT.

V is TRBV3-1 (or the pseudogene TRBV3-2) and J is TRBJ1-1; 8 positions agree with TRBD1. Germline CDR1 LGHDT, CDR2 YNNKEL (reference sequence). Trimming at V came to 1 base and at J to 1 base, leaving 2 bases not matched to a gene. CDR3 length: 15 residues. The CDR3 region has the DNA TGTGCCAGCAGCCAAGCCGGGACAGGGAACACTGAAGCTTTCTTT. Translation: CASSQAGTGNTEAFF.

The chain employs TRBV5-1 and TRBJ2-3, with no clear D. Germline V CDR1 and CDR2: SGHRS, YFSETQ. V lost 0 bases to trimming and J lost 6 bases, with 8 bases between them. This CDR3 has 13 residues. The CDR3 coding sequence is TGCGCCAGCAGCTTGGTTGTAGGGGATACGCAGTATTTT. Its translation is CASSLVVGDTQYF.

The chain recombines TRBV25-1 with TRBJ2-7; possibly TRBD2 for D (5 bases). Germline V gives CDR1 MGHDK, CDR2 SYGVNS. V lost 8 bases, J lost 5 bases, and 13 bases lay in between. This CDR3 is 12 amino acids long. Here the CDR3 reads CASRRGNDEQYV. Written as DNA, the CDR3 is TGTGCCAGCCGCCGAGGGAACGACGAGCAGTACGTC.

This chain joins TRBV5-6 and TRBJ2-7; weak D call: TRBD2 (5 bases). Germline V lookup: CDR1 SGHDT, CDR2 YYEEEE. The CDR3 is made up of 15 amino acids. With 4 bases removed from V and 3 bases from J, the gap between germline ends came to 17 bases. The CDR3: CASSRIGRVNYEQYV. Here the CDR3 DNA reads TGTGCCAGCAGCCGTATCGGGCGGGTCAACTACGAGCAGTACGTC.

The chain joins TRBV5-6 to TRBJ1-1; tentative D call: TRBD1 (6 bases). Trimming took 4 bases from V and 9 from J, leaving 10 bases between them. The germline V gene encodes CDR1 SGHDT and CDR2 YYEEEE. The CDR3 consists of 11 residues. The CDR3 DNA reads as TGTGCCAGCAGCCAAGGACAGAAAGCTTTCTTT. This sequence encodes CASSQGQKAFF.

This chain links TRBV6-5 with TRBJ1-6; 7 bases are shared with TRBD1. The germline V gene has CDR1 MNHEY and CDR2 SVGAGI. The CDR3 length is 15 residues. V gave up 1 base and J gave up 7 bases; unmatched junction bases: 4. The CDR3 spells CASSYWGQPNSPLHF. CDR3 in DNA: TGTGCCAGCAGTTACTGGGGACAGCCGAATTCACCCCTCCACTTT.

The chain couples TRBV10-2 to TRBJ2-7, with 13 bases matching TRBD2. This CDR3 spans 16 amino acids. The V gene end was trimmed by 6 bases and the J gene end by 3 bases; junction bases not matched to a gene: 8. The germline V gene encodes CDR1 WSHSY and CDR2 SAAADI. The CDR3: CASSRTSGSSNYEQYV. The CDR3 bases are TGCGCCAGCAGCCGGACTAGCGGGAGTTCGAACTACGAGCAGTACGTC.

The CDR3 region is CASARDGENTIYF. For the CDR3, the DNA is TGTGCCAGCGCAAGGGATGGGGAAAACACCATATATTTT. This chain uses TRBV2 with TRBJ1-3; no definite D call. CDR1 and CDR2 from the germline V gene are SNHLY and FYNNEI. The CDR3 is 13 residues long. V lost 8 bases and J lost 6, with 14 bases in between.

The rearrangement uses TRBV2 and TRBJ1-5; a weak D match, TRBD1 (5 bases). In germline, CDR1 is SNHLY, CDR2 FYNNEI. The CDR3 contains 13 residues. V gave up 5 bases and J gave up 7 bases, with 12 bases separating them. This CDR3 reads CASSPQEVQPQHF. CDR3 sequence (DNA): TGTGCCAGCAGTCCACAGGAAGTACAGCCCCAGCATTTT.

This clone was seen only once. The chain combines TRBV25-1 with TRBJ2-1, with D possibly called TRBD1 or TRBD2 (5 bases each). Trimming removed 6 bases at V and 0 bases at J, with 15 bases between. Per the germline V gene, CDR1 is MGHDK and CDR2 is SYGVNS. This CDR3 contains 16 residues. Here the CDR3 reads CASSPGPRSSYNEQFF. Written as DNA, the CDR3 is TGTGCCAGCAGCCCGGGACCAAGGAGCTCCTACAATGAGCAGTTCTTC.

V and J are TRBV7-9 and TRBJ2-1; D gene uncertain. The CDR3 spans 12 residues. Trimming shortened V by 10 bases and J by 4 bases, and 11 bases separated the two germline ends. Germline assignment: CDR1 SEHNR and CDR2 FQNEAQ (reference sequence). CDR3 sequence (DNA): TGTGCCACTTCGGACCTTTACAATGAGCAGTTCTTC. Its protein is CATSDLYNEQFF.

The chain couples TRBV18 to TRBJ2-1, with TRBD2 identical over 9 bases. The CDR3 runs to 16 residues. In germline, CDR1 is KGHSH, CDR2 LQKENI. Trimming took 3 bases from V and 0 from J; bases not matched to a gene: 3. The CDR3, as DNA: TGTGCCAGCTCACCCCAAGCGGGAGGCTCCTACAATGAGCAGTTCTTC. Translating gives CASSPQAGGSYNEQFF.

The rearrangement uses TRBV12-3 or TRBV12-4 and TRBJ2-7; D is unresolved. CDR3 length equals 13 residues. Deletions cut 3 bases from V and 5 bases from J, with 11 bases between. CDR3 residues: CASSFMGTHEQYV. The CDR3 coding sequence is TGTGCCAGCAGTTTTATGGGAACCCACGAGCAGTACGTC.